This entry describes one T cell receptor beta chain. Participants were aged roughly 18 to 89 years, lived in roughly 23 US areas, and enrolled virtually. Recovery meant two consecutive negative NP/OP PCR tests, professional clearance, or resolved symptoms. The sample belongs to a study of blood T cell repertoires in COVID-19. Looking at the study overall: Collection of acute and convalescent COVID-19 samples took place in the United States, Italy and Spain. T cells, B-cell-depleted T cells, or PBMCs supplied cDNA or gDNA.

The data were produced by immunoSEQ multiplex PCR, yet TCRdb's version contains in-frame clones alone and is incomplete. The data contain 250,000 to 300,000 clones, roughly 88% of them seen just once; the ten biggest clones take up under 2.5%. Germline CDR1 KGHDR, CDR2 SFDVKD. The V segment lost 0 bases and the J segment 7 bases; nucleotides outside the gene matches: 3. This CDR3 has 15 amino acids. The chain combines TRBV24-1 with TRBJ2-1, with 9 bases lining up with TRBD2. The sample was PBMCs or T cells enriched from blood (not recorded which). This clonotype was obtained from a woman between 45 and 60 years old who had recovered from COVID-19. This CDR3 reads CATSDLAGGRNEQFF. The DNA for the CDR3 is TGTGCCACCAGTGATTTGGCGGGAGGGAGAAATGAGCAGTTCTTC.